The subject of this entry is one TCR beta chain. The antigen is not known. The sample belongs to a study of T cell repertoires in cytomegalovirus infection. V was shortened by 5 bases and J by 9 bases, with 14 bases between the two germline ends. This CDR3 has 13 residues. Per germline, CDR1 SEHNR and CDR2 FQNEAQ (reference sequence). MiXCR, applied by TCRdb to the reads, yields one record per CDR3 protein. The sample gives 150,000 or so distinct CDR3 sequences, about 20% of which show up once; under 30% is in the top ten. Study results and caveats: Of the TCR beta families, the public ones yielded a cumulative frequency that identified carriers of CMV plus the relevant HLA.

This clonotype was sampled from a human donor in good health (CMV status not recorded). Some clones in this sample may be carry-over from other donors' samples. This chain joins TRBV7-9 and TRBJ2-1, with no clear D. Sample: CD8+ T cells from cultured PBMCs, taken from culture after CMV antigen stimulation. The chain's CDR3 is CASSPYLVGEQFF. The CDR3 region has the DNA TGTGCCAGCAGCCCTTACCTAGTCGGTGAGCAGTTCTTC.